The 30 T cell receptor beta chains presented below share a single source sample, sequenced in a study of blood T cell repertoires in COVID-19. The data were produced by immunoSEQ multiplex PCR, yet TCRdb's version contains in-frame clones alone and is incomplete. The sample has about 270,000 clones, about 89% seen once; the top ten hold around 8.8%. The sequenced sample consisted of peripheral blood. The receptors shown here come from a man aged 35 to 55 with active or convalescent COVID-19.

V usage is TRBV19 and J usage is TRBJ1-5, with TRBD1 as a possible D gene (5 bases). The germline V gene encodes CDR1 LNHDA and CDR2 SQIVND (reference sequence). CDR3 length: 15 amino acids. V lost 3 bases and J lost 4, with 13 bases in between. The CDR3 spells CASSIPWAGNQPQHF. DNA for the CDR3: TGTGCCAGTAGTATCCCCTGGGCAGGGAATCAGCCCCAGCATTTT.

The chain combines TRBV2 with TRBJ2-1; D gene unclear. V was clipped by 2 bases and J by 10 bases, with 15 bases between them. Germline CDR1 and CDR2: SNHLY and FYNNEI. The CDR3 is 14 amino acids. The CDR3: CASSEIRTVREQFF. CDR3 bases: TGTGCCAGCAGTGAAATCCGAACTGTCCGGGAGCAGTTCTTC.

This clone has just a few counts. The CDR3 DNA sequence: TGTGCCAGTAGTATTACGGGAGGGCCCCCGTTCTTC. Translation gives CASSITGGPPFF. V gene TRBV19 combines with J gene TRBJ2-1; 8 positions match TRBD2. The trim removed 3 bases at V and 15 bases at J, leaving 7 bases unmatched. The CDR3 is 12 amino acids. The germline V gene has CDR1 LNHDA and CDR2 SQIVND (reference sequence).

This chain connects TRBV9 to TRBJ2-1; unclear D gene. The CDR3 spans 15 residues. The V gene's germline CDR1 is SGDLS and CDR2 YYNGEE. Trimming removed 0 bases from V and 5 bases from J, with 12 bases in between. CDR3 protein: CASSVGLVAHNEQFF. The CDR3 DNA follows: TGTGCCAGCAGCGTAGGGTTAGTAGCCCACAATGAGCAGTTCTTC.

The genes are TRBV7-6 and TRBJ2-2; D is perhaps TRBD2 (6 bases). From germline, CDR1 is SGHVS and CDR2 FNYEAQ. Deletions cut 5 bases from V and 5 bases from J, with 15 bases between. The CDR3 totals 15 residues. As DNA, the CDR3 is TGTGCCAGCAGCGAGCGGGCGCGGGGAACCGGGGAGCTGTTTTTT. It codes for CASSERARGTGELFF.

The chain recombines TRBV6-6 with TRBJ2-7; maybe TRBD1 (8 bases). CDR1 is MNHNY and CDR2 is SVGAGI in the germline V gene (reference sequence). This CDR3 spans 16 amino acids. V gave up 5 bases and J gave up 4 bases, with 21 bases separating them. CDR3 loop: CASSRASGTGDYEQYF. The DNA of the CDR3 is TGTGCCAGCAGTCGAGCCAGCGGGACAGGTGATTACGAGCAGTACTTC.

J is TRBJ2-7 and V is TRBV19; 11 nucleotides line up with TRBD1. Germline CDR1 LNHDA, CDR2 SQIVND (reference sequence). V was pared by 6 bases and J by 2 bases, with 9 bases of the junction left unmatched. CDR3 length equals 16 residues. The CDR3 protein is CASSQLPGQGAYEQYF. In DNA form, the CDR3 reads TGTGCCAGTAGCCAGCTACCGGGACAGGGGGCCTACGAGCAGTACTTC.

This chain uses TRBV29-1 with TRBJ1-4, with D unresolved. This CDR3 is 14 amino acids long. Trimming took 4 bases from V and 7 from J, leaving 16 bases between them. Germline V gene data show CDR1 as SQVTM and CDR2 as ANQGSEA. The CDR3 nucleotides read TGCAGCGTTGCCCCAGGAGGAGTGGGTGAAAAACTGTTTTTT. It is translated as CSVAPGGVGEKLFF.

The gene calls are TRBV10-3 and TRBJ2-5; tentatively, D is TRBD1 (6 bases). The CDR3 loop spans 15 amino acids. V was clipped by 3 bases and J by 5 bases, with 16 bases between them. CDR1 and CDR2 (germline): ENHRY, SYGVKD. The CDR3 DNA reads TGTGCCATCAGTGATCAACAGGGACGCGAGGAGACCCAGTACTTC. Its protein is CAISDQQGREETQYF.

The chain links TRBV4-2 to TRBJ2-3; 12 bases fit TRBD2. Trimming removed 2 bases from V and 11 bases from J; junction bases left unmatched: 11. This CDR3 is built from 16 residues. Germline CDR1 and CDR2: LGHNA and YNFKEQ. The CDR3: CASSQTRTSGKREQYF. The CDR3 DNA sequence: TGTGCCAGCAGCCAAACCCGGACTAGCGGGAAGAGAGAGCAGTATTTT.

J is TRBJ1-5 and V is TRBV11-2; D remains unclear. The V gene lost 4 bases and the J gene lost 4 bases, with 8 bases spanning the gap. Germline CDR1 is SGHAT and CDR2 is FQNNGV. The CDR3 loop spans 13 amino acids. This CDR3 is CASSYVENQPQHF. CDR3 bases: TGTGCCAGCAGCTACGTCGAGAATCAGCCCCAGCATTTT.

This clone was counted once. This chain connects TRBV5-6 to TRBJ2-5; weak D call: TRBD2 (6 bases). The CDR3 is made up of 11 amino acids. In germline, CDR1 is SGHDT, CDR2 YYEEEE. The V and J ends lost 0 bases and 10 bases respectively, with 7 bases between them. CDR3 sequence (DNA): TGTGCCAGCAGCTTGGAGACTAGCCAGTACTTC. Protein product: CASSLETSQYF.

The rearrangement links TRBV29-1 to TRBJ2-1; 7 bases are a match to TRBD2. After removal of 5 bases from V and 2 bases from J, the junction contained 6 bases not matched to a gene. Germline V gene sequence: CDR1 SQVTM, CDR2 ANQGSEA. The CDR3 is 14 residues long. Written as DNA, the CDR3 is TGCAGCGTTCCGCGGGAGATCCCCTACAATGAGCAGTTCTTC. Residues: CSVPREIPYNEQFF.

The rearrangement joins TRBV21-1 to TRBJ1-5. TRBV21-1 is labeled a pseudogene. This CDR3 has 17 amino acids. This CDR3 reads CASSTFIRTRSNQPQHF. The CDR3 nucleotides are TGTGCCAGCAGCACCTTCATCCGGACTCGTAGCAATCAGCCCCAGCATTTT.

The V and J genes are TRBV28 and TRBJ2-3, with 7 bases that match TRBD2. Germline CDR1 is MDHEN and CDR2 is SYDVKM. The CDR3 runs to 16 residues. V shed 5 bases and J 0 bases; nucleotides not matched to a gene: 8. The CDR3 loop is CASSPPRGDSTDTQYF. The CDR3 coding sequence is TGTGCCAGCAGTCCCCCCCGGGGGGATAGCACAGATACGCAGTATTTT.

This clone has just one count. V is TRBV25-1 and J is TRBJ2-3; 10 bases are a match to TRBD2. This CDR3 is 12 amino acids long. The trim removed 4 bases at V and 12 bases at J, leaving 4 bases unmatched. CDR1 MGHDK and CDR2 SYGVNS come from the germline V gene. The CDR3 DNA is TGTGCCAGCAGTGTAACTAGCGGGAATCAGTATTTT. It encodes CASSVTSGNQYF.

The CDR3 bases are TGTGCCTGGAGTGTCAAAGGGACAGGGGATTACGAGCAGTACTTC. Amino acids: CAWSVKGTGDYEQYF. The rearrangement links TRBV30 to TRBJ2-7; TRBD1 matches 10 bases. The germline V gene encodes CDR1 GTSNPN and CDR2 SVGIG (reference sequence). The CDR3 contains 15 residues. V was pared by 0 bases and J by 4 bases, with 6 bases of the junction left unmatched. Drawing the rest from reference TRBV30 and TRBJ2-7, the complete variable domain is SQTIHQWPATLVQPVGSPLSLECTVEGTSNPNLYWYRQAAGRGLQLLFYSVGIGQISSEVPQNLSASRPQDRQFILSSKKLLLSDSGFYLCAWSVKGTGDYEQYFGPGTRLTVT.

This clone has just one count. The genes are TRBV2 and TRBJ1-1, with 9 bases identical to TRBD1. The CDR3 extends over 14 amino acids. Germline V lookup: CDR1 SNHLY, CDR2 FYNNEI. V was clipped by 7 bases and J by 6 bases; unmatched bases: 9. CDR3 sequence (DNA): TGTGCCAGCAACCGCCGACAGGGGGTCTCTGAAGCTTTCTTT. This encodes CASNRRQGVSEAFF.

The V gene is TRBV7-9, the J gene TRBJ2-1; 13 bases line up with TRBD2. CDR3 length: 18 residues. Germline CDR1 and CDR2: SEHNR and FQNEAQ (reference sequence). The junction had 12 bases not matched to a gene; V was cut back by 0 bases and J by 10 bases. The CDR3 DNA follows: TGTGCCAGCAGCTTAGCGAGGACTAGCGGGAGTCGACAACCAGAGCAGTTCTTC. Translation: CASSLARTSGSRQPEQFF. The full variable domain, completed using reference TRBV7-9 and TRBJ2-1, is DTGVSQNPRHKITKRGQNVTFRCDPISEHNRLYWYRQTLGQGPEFLTYFQNEAQLEKSRLLSDRFSAERPKGSFSTLEIQRTEQGDSAMYLCASSLARTSGSRQPEQFFGPGTRLTVL.

This clone was detected only once. This chain's CDR3 is CATNRAGDQPQHF. For the CDR3, the DNA is TGTGCCACCAACAGGGCTGGGGATCAGCCCCAGCATTTT. The rearrangement links TRBV28 to TRBJ1-5; D is possibly TRBD1 (6 bases). CDR1 and CDR2 (germline): MDHEN, SYDVKM. Deletions cut 10 bases from V and 5 bases from J, with 15 bases between. The CDR3 runs 13 residues. Combining the CDR3 with reference TRBV28 and TRBJ1-5 gives the whole variable domain DVKVTQSSRYLVKRTGEKVFLECVQDMDHENMFWYRQDPGLGLRLIYFSYDVKMKEKGDIPEGYSVSREKKERFSLILESASTNQTSMYLCATNRAGDQPQHFGDGTRLSIL.

This sequence joins TRBV19 and TRBJ1-2; 7 nucleotides agree with TRBD1. This CDR3 has 15 residues. Germline V lookup: CDR1 LNHDA, CDR2 SQIVND (reference sequence). The junction had 7 bases not matched to a gene; V was cut back by 4 bases and J by 2 bases. In DNA form, the CDR3 reads TGTGCCAGTAGTACCCCGGGACAGCCGAACTATGGCTACACCTTC. Amino acid sequence: CASSTPGQPNYGYTF.

The chain uses TRBV10-1 and TRBJ1-2; D possibly corresponds to TRBD1 (5 bases). The CDR3 has 13 residues. Trimming stripped 5 bases from V and 6 bases from J, with 13 bases between. Germline values: CDR1 WNHNN, CDR2 SYGVQD (reference sequence). Written as DNA, the CDR3 is TGCGCCAGCAGTTCAGGGAGGGGCAATGGCTACACCTTC. As protein: CASSSGRGNGYTF.

The gene calls are TRBV27 and TRBJ1-2; no clear D gene. Trimming removed 4 bases at V and 7 bases at J, with 22 bases between. The CDR3 is 16 residues long. The germline CDR1 and CDR2 sequences are MNHEY and SMNVEV (reference sequence). The CDR3 reads CASSSRLVEAIGGYTF. The CDR3 region has the DNA TGTGCCAGCAGTTCCCGGCTGGTGGAGGCTATAGGTGGCTACACCTTC.

The CDR3 reads CASSLAPTQPQHF. The CDR3 nucleotides read TGTGCCAGCAGCTTAGCGCCTACTCAGCCCCAGCATTTT. The V and J genes are TRBV7-9 and TRBJ1-5; D unresolved. The CDR3 covers 13 residues. Germline lookup yields CDR1 SEHNR and CDR2 FQNEAQ (reference sequence). V was shortened by 0 bases and J by 6 bases, with 6 bases between the two germline ends.

The rearrangement joins TRBV2 to TRBJ1-2, with D perhaps TRBD1 (6 bases). Germline-derived CDR1 and CDR2 are SNHLY and FYNNEI. This CDR3 is 13 amino acids long. V lost 6 bases and J lost 4, with 12 bases in between. The CDR3 region is CASSPQGPYGYTF. The CDR3 DNA follows: TGTGCCAGCAGCCCACAGGGCCCCTATGGCTACACCTTC.

There are a few counts of this clone. The V and J genes are TRBV12-2 and TRBJ2-2; TRBD2 is taken as the D call from the table, unchecked against the DNA. TRBV12-2 is reported as a pseudogene. The CDR3 runs 13 residues. The CDR3 here is CASRPLLRGELFF. The CDR3 bases are TGTGCAAGTCGCCCCCTACTACGGGGGGAGCTGTTTTTT.

This clone has just one count. The rearrangement links TRBV27 to TRBJ1-6; the match to TRBD1 covers 8 bases. The length of the CDR3 is 17 residues. Germline assignment: CDR1 MNHEY and CDR2 SMNVEV (reference sequence). V was clipped by 3 bases and J by 9 bases; unmatched bases: 13. CDR3 residues: CASSFRTGRSSGSPLHF. CDR3 DNA: TGTGCCAGCAGTTTTCGGACAGGGCGATCCTCTGGTTCACCCCTCCACTTT.

This rearrangement joins TRBV9 to TRBJ2-1, with TRBD1 as a possible D gene (6 bases). Looked up from germline, CDR1 is SGDLS and CDR2 is YYNGEE. V lost 2 bases, J lost 2 bases, and 11 bases lay in between. The CDR3 is 15 residues long. DNA of the CDR3: TGTGCCAGCAGCGTGACAGGTGAGACCTACAATGAGCAGTTCTTC. Amino acids: CASSVTGETYNEQFF.

The rearrangement uses TRBV6-5 and TRBJ2-5, with D tentatively TRBD1 (6 bases). This CDR3 spans 13 amino acids. Germline V gene data show CDR1 as MNHEY and CDR2 as SVGAGI. V dropped 7 bases and J dropped 5 bases, with 14 bases sitting between them. The CDR3 DNA is TGTGCCAGCAACCCAGGGGTGAGGGAGACCCAGTACTTC. As protein: CASNPGVRETQYF.

The CDR3 DNA follows: TGTGCCAGCAGTTCACCGGGACAGGGTCGAAATGAGCAGTTCTTC. This codes for CASSSPGQGRNEQFF. The V and J genes are TRBV6-5 and TRBJ2-1; 9 bases are shared with TRBD1. The V and J ends lost 4 bases and 7 bases, in that order; junction bases with no gene match: 8. The germline CDR1 and CDR2 sequences are MNHEY and SVGAGI. There are 15 residues in the CDR3.